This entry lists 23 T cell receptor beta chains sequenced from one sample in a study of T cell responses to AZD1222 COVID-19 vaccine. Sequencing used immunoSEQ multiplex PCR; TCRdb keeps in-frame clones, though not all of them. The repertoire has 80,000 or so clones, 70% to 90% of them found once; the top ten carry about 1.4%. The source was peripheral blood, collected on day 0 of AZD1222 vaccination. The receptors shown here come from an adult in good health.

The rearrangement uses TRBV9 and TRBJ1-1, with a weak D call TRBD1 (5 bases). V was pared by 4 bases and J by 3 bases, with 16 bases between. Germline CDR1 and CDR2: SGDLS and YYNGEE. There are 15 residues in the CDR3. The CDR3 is CASSLPGGGDTEAFF. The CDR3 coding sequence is TGTGCCAGCAGCCTGCCCGGGGGTGGGGACACTGAAGCTTTCTTT.

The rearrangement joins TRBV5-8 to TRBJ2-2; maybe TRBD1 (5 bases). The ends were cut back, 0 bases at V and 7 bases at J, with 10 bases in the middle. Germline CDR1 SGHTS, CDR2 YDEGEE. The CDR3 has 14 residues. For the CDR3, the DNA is TGTGCCAGCAGCTTGGTCAGGGAAGACGGGGAGCTGTTTTTT. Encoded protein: CASSLVREDGELFF.

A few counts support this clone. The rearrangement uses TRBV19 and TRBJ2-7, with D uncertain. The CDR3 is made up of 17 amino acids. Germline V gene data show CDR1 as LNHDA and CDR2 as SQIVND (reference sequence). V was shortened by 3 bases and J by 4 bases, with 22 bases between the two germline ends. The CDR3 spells CASSISRRPNQIYEQYF. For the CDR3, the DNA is TGTGCCAGTAGTATCTCCCGCCGACCTAATCAGATTTACGAGCAGTACTTC.

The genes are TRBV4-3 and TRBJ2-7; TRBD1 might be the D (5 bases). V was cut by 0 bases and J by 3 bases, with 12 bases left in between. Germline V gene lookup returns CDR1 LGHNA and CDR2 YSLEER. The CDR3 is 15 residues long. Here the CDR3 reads CASSQDWQGFYEQYF. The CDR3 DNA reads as TGCGCCAGCAGCCAAGATTGGCAGGGTTTCTACGAGCAGTACTTC.

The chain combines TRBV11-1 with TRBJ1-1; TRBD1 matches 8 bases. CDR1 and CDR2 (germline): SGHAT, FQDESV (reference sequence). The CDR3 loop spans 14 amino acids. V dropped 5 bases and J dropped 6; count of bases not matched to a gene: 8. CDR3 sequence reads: CASSIRQGIAEAFF. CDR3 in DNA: TGTGCCAGCAGCATTCGACAGGGGATCGCTGAAGCTTTCTTT.

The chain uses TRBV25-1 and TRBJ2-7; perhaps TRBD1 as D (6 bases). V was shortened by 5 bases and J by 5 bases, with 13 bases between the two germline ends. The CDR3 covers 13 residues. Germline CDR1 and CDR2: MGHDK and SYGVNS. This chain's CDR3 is CASSHETGNEQYF. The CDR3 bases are TGTGCCAGCAGTCACGAGACAGGCAACGAGCAGTACTTC.

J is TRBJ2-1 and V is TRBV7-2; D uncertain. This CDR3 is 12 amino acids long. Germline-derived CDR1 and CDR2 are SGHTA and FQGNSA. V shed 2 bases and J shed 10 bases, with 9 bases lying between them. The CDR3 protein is CASSLSREEQFF. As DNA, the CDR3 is TGTGCCAGCAGCTTATCACGAGAAGAGCAGTTCTTC.

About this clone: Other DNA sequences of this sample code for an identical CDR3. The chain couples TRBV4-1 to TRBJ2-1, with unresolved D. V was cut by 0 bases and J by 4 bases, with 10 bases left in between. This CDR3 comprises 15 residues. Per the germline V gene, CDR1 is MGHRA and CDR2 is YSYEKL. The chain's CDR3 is CASSQDGRAYNEQFF. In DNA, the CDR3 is TGCGCCAGCAGCCAAGATGGCCGCGCGTACAATGAGCAGTTCTTC.

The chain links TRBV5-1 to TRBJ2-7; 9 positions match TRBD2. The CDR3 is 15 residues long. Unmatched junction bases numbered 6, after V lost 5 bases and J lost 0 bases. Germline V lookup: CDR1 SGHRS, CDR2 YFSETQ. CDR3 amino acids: CASRMLAGPSYEQYF. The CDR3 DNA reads TGCGCCAGCAGGATGCTAGCGGGACCCTCCTACGAGCAGTACTTC.

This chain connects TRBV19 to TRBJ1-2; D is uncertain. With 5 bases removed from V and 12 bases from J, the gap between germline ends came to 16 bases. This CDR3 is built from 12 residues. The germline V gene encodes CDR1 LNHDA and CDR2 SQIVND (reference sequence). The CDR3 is CASSSLRRGHTF. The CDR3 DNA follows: TGTGCCAGTAGTTCACTTAGGCGCGGCCACACCTTC. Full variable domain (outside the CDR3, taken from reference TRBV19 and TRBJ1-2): DGGITQSPKYLFRKEGQNVTLSCEQNLNHDAMYWYRQDPGQGLRLIYYSQIVNDFQKGDIAEGYSVSREKKESFPLTVTSAQKNPTAFYLCASSSLRRGHTFGSGTRLTVV.

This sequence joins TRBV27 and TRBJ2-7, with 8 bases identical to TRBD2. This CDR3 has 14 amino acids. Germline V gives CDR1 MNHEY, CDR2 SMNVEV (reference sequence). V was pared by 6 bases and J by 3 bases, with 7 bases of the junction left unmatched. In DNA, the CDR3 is TGTGCCAGCAGGAAAGCGGGGGTGGGCTACGAGCAGTACTTC. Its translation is CASRKAGVGYEQYF.

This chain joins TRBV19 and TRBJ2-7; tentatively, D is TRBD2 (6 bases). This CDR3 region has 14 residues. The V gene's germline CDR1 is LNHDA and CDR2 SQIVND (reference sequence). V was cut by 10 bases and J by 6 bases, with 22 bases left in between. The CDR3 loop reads CATDPGGFRTEQYF. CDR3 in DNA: TGTGCCACCGACCCCGGAGGGTTTCGGACCGAGCAGTACTTC.

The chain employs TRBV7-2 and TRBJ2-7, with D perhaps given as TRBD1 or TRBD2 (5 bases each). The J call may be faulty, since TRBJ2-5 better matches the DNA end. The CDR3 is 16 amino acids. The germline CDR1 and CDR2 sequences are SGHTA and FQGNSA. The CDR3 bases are TGTGCCAGCACCTCCTGGGGCTTGGGCCGCGGGGAGACCCAGTACTTC. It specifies CASTSWGLGRGETQYF.

CDR3 coding DNA: TGTGCCAGCAGTTACTCGGGGGGCTTCGCCTACGAGCAGTACTTC. It codes for CASSYSGGFAYEQYF. The rearrangement uses TRBV6-2 or TRBV6-3 and TRBJ2-7; possibly TRBD1 or TRBD2 for D (6 bases each). The CDR3 is made up of 15 amino acids. Trimming removed 0 bases at V and 2 bases at J, with 11 bases between. Germline CDR1 is MNHEY and CDR2 is SVGEGT.

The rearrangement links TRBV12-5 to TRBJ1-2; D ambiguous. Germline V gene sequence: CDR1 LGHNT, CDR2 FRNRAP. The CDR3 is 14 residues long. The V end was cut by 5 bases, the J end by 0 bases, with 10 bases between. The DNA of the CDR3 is TGTGCTAGTGGTGTGGGTCTTACTAACTATGGCTACACCTTC. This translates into CASGVGLTNYGYTF. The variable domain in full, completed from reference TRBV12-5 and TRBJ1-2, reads DARVTQTPRHKVTEMGQEVTMRCQPILGHNTVFWYRQTMMQGLELLAYFRNRAPLDDSGMPKDRFSAEMPDATLATLKIQPSEPRDSAVYFCASGVGLTNYGYTFGSGTRLTVV.

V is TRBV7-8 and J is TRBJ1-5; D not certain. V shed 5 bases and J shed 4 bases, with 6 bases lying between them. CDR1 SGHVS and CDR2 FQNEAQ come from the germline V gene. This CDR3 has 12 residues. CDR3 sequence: CASSIQNQPQHF. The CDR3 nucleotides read TGTGCCAGCAGCATACAAAATCAGCCCCAGCATTTT.

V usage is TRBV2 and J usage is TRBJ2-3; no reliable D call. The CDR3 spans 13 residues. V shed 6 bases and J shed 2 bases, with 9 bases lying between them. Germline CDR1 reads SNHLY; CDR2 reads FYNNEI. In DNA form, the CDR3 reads TGTGCCAGCAGGGTGGAAATCACAGATACGCAGTATTTT. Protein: CASRVEITDTQYF.

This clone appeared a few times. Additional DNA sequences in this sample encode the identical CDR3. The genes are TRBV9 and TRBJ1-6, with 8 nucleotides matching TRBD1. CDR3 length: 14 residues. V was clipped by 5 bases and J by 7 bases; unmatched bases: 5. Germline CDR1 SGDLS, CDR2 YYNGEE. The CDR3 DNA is TGTGCCAGCAGTGGACAGGGTGGAAATTCACCCCTCCACTTT. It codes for CASSGQGGNSPLHF.

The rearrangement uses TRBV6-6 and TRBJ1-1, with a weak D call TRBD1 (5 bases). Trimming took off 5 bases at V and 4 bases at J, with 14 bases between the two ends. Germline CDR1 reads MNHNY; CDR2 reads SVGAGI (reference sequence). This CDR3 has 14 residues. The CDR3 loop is CASSAPGLSTEAFF. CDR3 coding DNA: TGTGCCAGCAGTGCCCCAGGGCTTAGCACTGAAGCTTTCTTT.

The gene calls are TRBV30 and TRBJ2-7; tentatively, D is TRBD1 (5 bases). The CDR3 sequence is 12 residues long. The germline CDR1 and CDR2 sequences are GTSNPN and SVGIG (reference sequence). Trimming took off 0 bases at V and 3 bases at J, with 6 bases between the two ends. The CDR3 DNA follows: TGTGCCTGGAGTGTGCAGGGCTACGAGCAGTACTTC. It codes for CAWSVQGYEQYF.

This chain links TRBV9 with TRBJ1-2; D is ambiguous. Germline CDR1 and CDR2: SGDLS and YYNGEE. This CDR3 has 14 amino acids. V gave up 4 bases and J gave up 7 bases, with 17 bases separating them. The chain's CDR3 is CASSPTGGVRGYTF. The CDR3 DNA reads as TGTGCCAGCAGCCCCACGGGTGGTGTCCGTGGCTACACCTTC. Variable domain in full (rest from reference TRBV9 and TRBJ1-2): DSGVTQTPKHLITATGQRVTLRCSPRSGDLSVYWYQQSLDQGLQFLIQYYNGEERAKGNILERFSAQQFPDLHSELNLSSLELGDSALYFCASSPTGGVRGYTFGSGTRLTVV.

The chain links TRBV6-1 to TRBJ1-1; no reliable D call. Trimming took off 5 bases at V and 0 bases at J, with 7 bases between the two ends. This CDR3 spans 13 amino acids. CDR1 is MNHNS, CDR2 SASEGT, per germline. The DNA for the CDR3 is TGTGCCAGCAGTCTACCGATGAACACTGAAGCTTTCTTT. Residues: CASSLPMNTEAFF.

The CDR3 nucleotides are TGTGCCAGCAGTCTTCTAGCGGAAGAGACCCAGTACTTC. Translating it yields CASSLLAEETQYF. The chain is built from TRBV12-3 or TRBV12-4 and TRBJ2-5, with 7 bases fitting TRBD2. CDR3 length: 13 amino acids. After removal of 5 bases from V and 3 bases from J, the junction contained 3 bases not matched to a gene.